These 10 T cell receptor beta chains share one sample of origin, sequenced in a study of blood T cell repertoires in COVID-19. Profiling relied on immunoSEQ multiplex PCR, and the TCRdb table lists in-frame clones only, not all of them. The sample includes approximately 200,000 clones, 88% of them seen just once. Sequencing used peripheral blood. These receptors were taken from a woman in her fifties or sixties with acute or convalescent COVID-19.

This rearrangement joins TRBV30 to TRBJ2-7, with 8 bases identical to TRBD2. This CDR3 is built from 13 residues. V dropped 5 bases and J dropped 6; count of bases not matched to a gene: 9. The germline V gene encodes CDR1 GTSNPN and CDR2 SVGIG (reference sequence). The CDR3 DNA is TGTGCCTGGGGCCGGGTAGCGGGAACCGAGCAGTACTTC. It translates to CAWGRVAGTEQYF.

This clone was recorded only once. The chain has TRBV5-1 and TRBJ2-5; the D gene is possibly TRBD1 (6 bases). The CDR3 has 15 residues. Germline CDR1 reads SGHRS; CDR2 reads YFSETQ. The ends were cut back, 7 bases at V and 1 base at J, with 17 bases in the middle. Here the CDR3 reads CASGDGTGPQETQYF. CDR3 nucleotides: TGCGCCAGCGGGGATGGAACAGGGCCCCAAGAGACCCAGTACTTC.

The chain carries TRBV6-2 or TRBV6-3 and TRBJ2-5; maybe TRBD1 (6 bases). This CDR3 has 17 amino acids. V gave up 1 base and J gave up 5 bases, with 20 bases separating them. Germline loops: CDR1 MNHEY, CDR2 SVGEGT. The CDR3 nucleotides are TGTGCCAGCAGTTACTGGGCCAGGGGAAGTATACGGGAGACCCAGTACTTC. The encoded protein is CASSYWARGSIRETQYF.

This clone was seen only once. The CDR3 DNA is TGTGCCGGGGGAGACAGGGGATACGAGCAGTACTTC. Translating gives CAGGDRGYEQYF. This chain connects TRBV6-5 to TRBJ2-7; the match to TRBD1 covers 8 bases. The CDR3 runs to 12 residues. The germline gives CDR1 MNHEY, CDR2 SVGAGI. J was trimmed by 4 bases and V by 11 bases; bases with no gene match: 7.

The chain links TRBV20-1 to TRBJ2-7; weak D call: TRBD2 (6 bases). Germline lookup yields CDR1 DFQATT and CDR2 SNEGSKA (reference sequence). The V gene lost 3 bases and the J gene lost 2 bases, with 8 bases spanning the gap. The CDR3 has 12 amino acids. The CDR3 loop reads CSASRRAYEQYF. The CDR3 bases are TGCAGTGCTAGTAGGAGGGCCTACGAGCAGTACTTC.

The chain carries TRBV7-9 and TRBJ1-4; maybe TRBD1 (5 bases). The V end lost 8 bases, the J end lost 7 bases, and 8 bases lay between the germline ends. The CDR3 has 11 residues. CDR1 SEHNR and CDR2 FQNEAQ come from the germline V gene (reference sequence). The CDR3 sequence is CASGGGEKLFF. In nucleotides, the CDR3 is TGTGCCAGCGGGGGAGGTGAAAAACTGTTTTTT. Supplemented by reference TRBV7-9 and TRBJ1-4, the full variable domain reads DTGVSQNPRHKITKRGQNVTFRCDPISEHNRLYWYRQTLGQGPEFLTYFQNEAQLEKSRLLSDRFSAERPKGSFSTLEIQRTEQGDSAMYLCASGGGEKLFFGSGTQLSVL.

Only a few counts were recorded for this clone. The chain combines TRBV6-5 with TRBJ1-1; the match to TRBD1 covers 9 bases. V lost 2 bases and J lost 4; bases outside the gene matches: 8. The CDR3 has 16 residues. Germline assignment: CDR1 MNHEY and CDR2 SVGAGI. Here the CDR3 DNA reads TGTGCCAGCAGTTACGGACAGGGGATCTCGCTCACTGAAGCTTTCTTT. Translated: CASSYGQGISLTEAFF.

This chain joins TRBV7-9 and TRBJ1-4, with a weak D call TRBD1 (5 bases). V was pared by 2 bases and J by 8 bases, with 15 bases between. The CDR3 is made up of 15 amino acids. The germline V gene has CDR1 SEHNR and CDR2 FQNEAQ (reference sequence). This chain's CDR3 is CASSLLGVKWEKLFF. The CDR3 bases are TGTGCCAGCAGCTTATTAGGGGTAAAGTGGGAAAAACTGTTTTTT.

This clone has only one observation. The chain has TRBV5-1 and TRBJ2-1, with 9 bases aligning to TRBD2. The germline gives CDR1 SGHRS, CDR2 YFSETQ. This CDR3 comprises 15 residues. Unmatched junction bases numbered 7, after V lost 4 bases and J lost 5 bases. Here the CDR3 reads CASSPLAGGDNEQFF. Here the CDR3 DNA reads TGCGCCAGCAGCCCCCTGGCGGGAGGGGACAATGAGCAGTTCTTC.

The gene calls are TRBV9 and TRBJ2-7; TRBD1 aligns across 9 bases. The CDR3 has 14 amino acids. V lost 4 bases to trimming and J lost 6 bases; unmatched junction nucleotides: 8. Germline lookup yields CDR1 SGDLS and CDR2 YYNGEE. CDR3 bases: TGTGCCAGCAGCACTCCTGGACAGGGGACCGAGCAGTACTTC. This translates into CASSTPGQGTEQYF. The full variable domain, in which reference TRBV9 and TRBJ2-7 provide the parts outside the CDR3, is DSGVTQTPKHLITATGQRVTLRCSPRSGDLSVYWYQQSLDQGLQFLIQYYNGEERAKGNILERFSAQQFPDLHSELNLSSLELGDSALYFCASSTPGQGTEQYFGPGTRLTVT.